This T cell receptor (beta chain) was sequenced in a study of T cell responses to AZD1222 COVID-19 vaccine (dated by TCRdb to the early 2020s). About the full investigation: AZD1222 recipients given second doses at about 4 weeks or at about 12 weeks were pooled, since spike-specific TCR depth and breadth were not found to differ between the two schedules. TCR sequencing covered fewer than 250 trial participants: 200 to 210 given two doses of AZD1222 and about 26 given two doses of MenACWY control vaccine. Enrollment into the trials was organized by age into subgroups of 18-55, 56-69 and 70-plus years, and those subgroups contained roughly 150, 30 and 60 TCR-sequenced participants, respectively.

Broad study findings and their caveats: Epitopes outside the regions mutated in the B.1.351 and B.1.1.7 variants were reportedly recognized by nearly half of the unique spike-specific TCRs. Participants were mostly white British, with more females than males. The authors suggested clonal diversity may have been underestimated. Because no day 14 peak-response samples were available, the repertoires could be characterized only after the peak T cell response. Spike-specific TCR breadth and depth rose significantly after two AZD1222 doses compared with day 0 and with MenACWY recipients. The 56-69-year group was small, and its depth increase did not reach significance, likely because of low power. Conclusions about previously exposed vaccinees are limited because only six or seven AZD1222 recipients were SARS-CoV-2 seropositive at baseline. Vaccine-associated CD4 TCRs spanned the whole spike protein, with dominant responses in regions 160-218 and 743-854.

This clone was counted a single time. This receptor's antigen is unknown. No much larger clonotype is one base removed from it; base qualities were not supplied. The CDR3 regions of human TCRbeta chains were analyzed by immunosequencing. As for how the authors treated the data: TCRs in the repertoires were compared against a reference library of SARS-CoV-2-specific TCRs that had been generated with the MIRA antigen-specificity platform. Breadth meant the fraction of unique TCRs that were SARS-CoV-2-associated, whereas depth meant the fraction of total T cells that were SARS-CoV-2-associated. Using the MIRA data, each spike-specific TCR was mapped to the spike region that the TCR reacts to and placed in a CD4 or CD8 class. Log10-transformed breadth and depth values were compared by one-way ANOVA with Sidak's multiple comparisons tests. This is the immuneACCESS table as TCRdb keeps it, with only in-frame sequences that have V and J called. A part of the clones is gone; compared with another copy, unresolved V genes explain less than half, and the rest is unexplained. The DNA was the basis for D and trimming; V, J and clone size are from that table. The sample has roughly 120,000 clones on record, about nine tenths of them singletons. The leading ten clones occupy about 7.8% of the sample.

The sample's time point label, decoded: baseline before first vaccination. Vaccinee samples were obtained from the UK trials COV001 and COV002, which included a single-blind randomized controlled phase 2/3 trial of AZD1222 (ChAdOx1 nCoV-19) in healthy adults. For TCRbeta chain sequencing, PBMC samples were collected from trial participants at day 0 and at day 28 after the second dose. The origin of this receptor is an adult in good health. This material consisted of peripheral blood, taken on day 0 of AZD1222 vaccination.

Read as DNA, the sequence is TGTGCCAGCAGTTCGCGGGGGACAGGCCACAGCGGGGAGCTGTTTTTT. It specifies CASSSRGTGHSGELFF. The sequence joins TRBV6-5 to TRBJ2-2; a weak D assignment points to TRBD1 (8 bases agree). Spanning cysteine to phenylalanine, the CDR3 consists of 16 amino acids. Only the CDR3 DNA is retained, 48 bases long and in frame from the first base. The germline V gene supplies CDR1 MNHEY and CDR2 SVGAGI. The trim is 4 bases for V and 7 bases for J, with a gap of 19 bases between the germline ends.